This TCR beta chain is drawn from a study of OX40 agonist ivuxolimab in advanced cancers. About the research overall: A history of anti-PD-1, anti-PD-L1 or anti-CTLA-4 therapy was acceptable, and approximately 40% had some.

Blood sampling was done at baseline, cycle 4 day 1, and cycle 7 day 1. V trimming: 6 bases; J trimming: 4 bases; junction bases outside the gene matches: 6. Germline CDR1 reads SGHDN; CDR2 reads FVKESK. The CDR3 runs 13 residues. The method was immunoSEQ multiplex PCR; TCRdb's version includes in-frame clones alone and lacks a portion of them. The table shows 60,000 to 100,000 clones, with roughly 92% occurring only once. This specimen was CD4+ or CD8+ T cells sorted from blood, taken in a trial of the OX40 agonist ivuxolimab. The chain combines TRBV14 with TRBJ2-7, with 7 bases matching TRBD1. The clonotype comes from an adult with an advanced solid tumor such as melanoma, head and neck, liver or kidney cancer. The CDR3 DNA reads TGTGCCAGCAGTCAACAGGGGAAATACGAGCAGTACTTC. It yields the protein CASSQQGKYEQYF.